The 30 T cell receptor beta chains below all came from one sample that was sequenced in a study of identical twins. TCRdb used MiXCR to reprocess the 5' RACE reads, holding one entry per CDR3 protein. The data hold 220,000 or so distinct CDR3 sequences, with around 7% observed a single time. These records were also assigned to another study, of yellow fever vaccine responses in identical twins.

The sequenced material came from memory (CD45RO+) T cells sorted from blood. These receptors were collected from a woman in her late teens or twenties in good health.

This clonotype was seen at least ten times. V gene TRBV20-1 combines with J gene TRBJ2-7, with D tentatively TRBD2 (5 bases). This CDR3 comprises 12 residues. The germline gives CDR1 DFQATT, CDR2 SNEGSKA (reference sequence). The V gene lost 3 bases and the J gene lost 4 bases, with 10 bases spanning the gap. CDR3: CSASEREYEQYF. DNA of the CDR3: TGCAGTGCTAGCGAACGGGAATACGAGCAGTACTTC.

This clonotype was observed a few times. The chain links TRBV3-1 to TRBJ1-6; 10 bases map to TRBD1. CDR3 length: 16 residues. After removal of 3 bases from V and 7 bases from J, the junction contained 6 bases not matched to a gene. The germline gives CDR1 LGHDT, CDR2 YNNKEL (reference sequence). In nucleotides, the CDR3 is TGTGCCAGCAGCCAGGGACAGGGGAACGCGAATTCACCCCTCCACTTT. Translation gives CASSQGQGNANSPLHF.

J is TRBJ2-3 and V is TRBV20-1; 7 nucleotides align to TRBD2. V shed 2 bases, J shed 4 bases, and the junction held 6 bases outside the gene matches. The germline V gene encodes CDR1 DFQATT and CDR2 SNEGSKA (reference sequence). The CDR3 totals 14 residues. CDR3 bases: TGCAGTGCTAGACCCGGCGGGAGTCCAGATACGCAGTATTTT. This encodes CSARPGGSPDTQYF.

The V and J genes are TRBV24-1 and TRBJ2-5; D possibly uses TRBD1 or TRBD2 (5 bases each). The CDR3 runs 13 residues. Germline loops: CDR1 KGHDR, CDR2 SFDVKD. V lost 6 bases and J 1 base, leaving 8 bases between the germline ends. CDR3 nucleotide sequence: TGTGCCACCAGTACGGGGACCCAAGAGACCCAGTACTTC. Translated: CATSTGTQETQYF.

This clonotype has at least ten counts. The gene calls are TRBV12-3 or TRBV12-4 and TRBJ2-2; possible D gene TRBD1, 6 bases. Trimming took 5 bases from V and 5 from J, leaving 15 bases between them. The CDR3 is 15 residues long. This CDR3 reads CASSPRTVETGELFF. The CDR3 nucleotides read TGTGCCAGCAGTCCACGGACAGTGGAGACCGGGGAGCTGTTTTTT.

This clonotype was detected only once. A much larger clone lies one base from this, so it may be a read error. In DNA, the CDR3 is TGCGCCAGCCAAGGGACAGCTAATCCACCCCTCCACTTT. Its protein product is CASQGTANPPLHF. This chain connects TRBV5-1 to TRBJ1-6, with 7 bases aligning to TRBD1. The CDR3 has 13 amino acids. The V gene's germline CDR1 is SGHRS and CDR2 YFSETQ.

The rearrangement links TRBV11-2 to TRBJ1-4, with D maybe TRBD1 (6 bases). CDR3 length: 15 amino acids. Between the trimmed V and J ends, which lost 8 bases and 4 bases, there was a span of 17 bases. Germline V gene lookup returns CDR1 SGHAT and CDR2 FQNNGV. The CDR3 is CASQASGQINEKLFF. The DNA for the CDR3 is TGTGCCAGCCAAGCTTCCGGACAGATTAATGAAAAACTGTTTTTT.

This clonotype was observed many times. CDR3 nucleotide sequence: TGTGCCAGCAGCCTCTCCGGGACAGGCTATGGCTACACCTTC. It codes for CASSLSGTGYGYTF. This rearrangement joins TRBV11-2 to TRBJ1-2; 8 positions agree with TRBD1. V lost 5 bases to trimming and J lost 4 bases; unmatched junction nucleotides: 6. Germline loops: CDR1 SGHAT, CDR2 FQNNGV. The CDR3 sequence is 14 residues long.

In its sample, this clonotype was seen many times. This chain connects TRBV12-3 or TRBV12-4 to TRBJ2-7, with 8 positions matching TRBD2. Trimming at V came to 2 bases and at J to 6 bases, leaving 9 bases not matched to a gene. This CDR3 is built from 15 residues. CDR3 sequence reads: CASSLSSGRGGEQYF. As DNA, the CDR3 is TGTGCCAGCAGTTTATCCTCCGGGAGGGGTGGCGAGCAGTACTTC.

This clonotype came up many times. The rearrangement links TRBV10-2 to TRBJ2-7; weak D call: TRBD2 (5 bases). V lost 2 bases and J 0 bases, leaving 5 bases between the germline ends. The CDR3 contains 13 residues. Germline CDR1 and CDR2: WSHSY and SAAADI. As DNA, the CDR3 is TGCGCCAGCAGTGAGGACTACTCCTACGAGCAGTACGTC. This gives the protein CASSEDYSYEQYV.

This rearrangement joins TRBV7-9 to TRBJ2-5, with D possibly matching TRBD2 (6 bases). This CDR3 contains 14 residues. V was trimmed by 5 bases and J by 4 bases, leaving 14 bases between them. Germline CDR1 is SEHNR and CDR2 is FQNEAQ (reference sequence). CDR3 in amino acids: CASSLGTVIETQYF. The CDR3 DNA is TGTGCCAGCAGCCTGGGGACTGTCATAGAGACCCAGTACTTC.

There are many counts of this clonotype. The chain carries TRBV7-2 and TRBJ1-5; D perhaps matches TRBD1 (5 bases). Germline assignment: CDR1 SGHTA and CDR2 FQGNSA. V lost 5 bases, J lost 5 bases, and 16 bases lay in between. The CDR3 length is 15 residues. CDR3: CASSQETGSYQPQHF. As DNA, the CDR3 is TGTGCCAGCAGCCAAGAAACAGGTTCCTATCAGCCCCAGCATTTT. The full variable domain, with the rest looked up from reference TRBV7-2 and TRBJ1-5, is GAGVSQSPSNKVTEKGKDVELRCDPISGHTALYWYRQSLGQGLEFLIYFQGNSAPDKSGLPSDRFSAERTGGSVSTLTIQRTQQEDSAVYLCASSQETGSYQPQHFGDGTRLSIL.

This clonotype was seen only a few times. The chain carries TRBV2 and TRBJ2-1; 10 nucleotides match TRBD2. Germline CDR1 and CDR2: SNHLY and FYNNEI. J gave up 8 bases and V 10 bases, and 14 bases lay outside the gene matches. CDR3 length equals 15 residues. The CDR3 protein is CATKEKSSGGDEQFF. The CDR3 DNA is TGTGCCACCAAAGAGAAGTCTAGCGGGGGAGATGAGCAGTTCTTC.

This clonotype was seen ten or more times. The chain links TRBV11-1 to TRBJ2-6; either TRBD1 or TRBD2 may fit D (5 bases each). Trimming cost V 5 bases and J 0 bases, with 17 bases left between them. CDR1 and CDR2 (germline): SGHAT, FQDESV (reference sequence). The CDR3 is made up of 18 amino acids. DNA for the CDR3: TGTGCCAGCAGCCCACCCGGGGACCCAACCTCTGGGGCCAACGTCCTGACTTTC. As protein: CASSPPGDPTSGANVLTF.

Ten or more counts support this clonotype. The chain combines TRBV12-3 or TRBV12-4 with TRBJ1-5; 9 positions match TRBD1. The CDR3 loop spans 15 amino acids. V lost 3 bases to trimming and J lost 11 bases; unmatched junction nucleotides: 11. This CDR3 reads CASSFLVAGQGSQHF. The CDR3 DNA follows: TGTGCCAGCAGTTTCTTAGTGGCAGGACAGGGGTCCCAGCATTTT.

V gene TRBV20-1 combines with J gene TRBJ1-1, with no clear D. Trimming stripped 4 bases from V and 3 bases from J, with 9 bases between. The V gene's germline CDR1 is DFQATT and CDR2 SNEGSKA (reference sequence). The CDR3 consists of 12 residues. In nucleotides, the CDR3 is TGCAGTGCTATCGGCCAGTACACTGAAGCTTTCTTT. Protein sequence: CSAIGQYTEAFF.

The table lists this clonotype with many counts. This chain connects TRBV12-3 or TRBV12-4 to TRBJ2-5, with no clear D. V lost 3 bases to trimming and J lost 5 bases, with 7 bases between them. The CDR3 has 12 amino acids. The CDR3 DNA reads as TGTGCCAGCAGTTTTAGGCGGGAGACCCAGTACTTC. This codes for CASSFRRETQYF.

This clonotype was detected only a few times. The chain has TRBV20-1 and TRBJ2-7; a possible D gene is TRBD1 (6 bases). The V end lost 1 base, the J end lost 1 base, and 14 bases lay between the germline ends. Germline lookup yields CDR1 DFQATT and CDR2 SNEGSKA (reference sequence). CDR3 size: 15 residues. The CDR3 protein is CSARALRQASYEQYF. CDR3 DNA sequence: TGCAGTGCTAGAGCGTTAAGACAGGCGTCCTACGAGCAGTACTTC.

The chain employs TRBV6-1 and TRBJ2-4; TRBD1 aligns across 9 bases. The V and J ends lost 6 bases and 0 bases, in that order; junction bases with no gene match: 6. CDR3 size: 16 residues. Germline V gene sequence: CDR1 MNHNS, CDR2 SASEGT. CDR3 in DNA: TGTGCCAGCAGACCGACAGGGGGACTAGCCAAAAACATTCAGTACTTC. Translation: CASRPTGGLAKNIQYF.

This clonotype has a handful of counts. The chain joins TRBV20-1 to TRBJ2-4; D not resolved. The CDR3 covers 14 residues. Germline CDR1 reads DFQATT; CDR2 reads SNEGSKA (reference sequence). Trimming removed 3 bases at V and 0 bases at J, with 9 bases between. The CDR3 DNA reads as TGCAGTGCTAGGCCCTTCTTAGCCAAAAACATTCAGTACTTC. Encoded protein: CSARPFLAKNIQYF.

The V gene is TRBV28, the J gene TRBJ2-7; D possibly corresponds to TRBD1 (7 bases). This CDR3 contains 13 residues. The ends were cut back, 6 bases at V and 9 bases at J, with 18 bases in the middle. Germline-derived CDR1 and CDR2 are MDHEN and SYDVKM. This chain's CDR3 is CASRSRRGLGQYF. The CDR3 DNA is TGTGCCAGCAGATCGAGGAGGGGGCTGGGGCAGTACTTC.

The chain uses TRBV28 and TRBJ1-5, with D possibly matching TRBD1 (5 bases). Germline V gives CDR1 MDHEN, CDR2 SYDVKM. V shed 10 bases and J shed 1 base, with 17 bases lying between them. There are 15 residues in the CDR3. CDR3 nucleotides: TGTGCCACCCTTAGGGGCCGCCGGAGCAATCAGCCCCAGCATTTT. It codes for CATLRGRRSNQPQHF.

The table lists this clonotype with many counts. The chain uses TRBV7-9 and TRBJ2-2; 7 bases are shared with TRBD1. Trimming at V came to 5 bases and at J to 6 bases, leaving 3 bases not matched to a gene. This CDR3 is built from 13 residues. Germline-derived CDR1 and CDR2 are SEHNR and FQNEAQ (reference sequence). CDR3 coding DNA: TGTGCCAGCAGCGAACAGGGGTCCGGGGAGCTGTTTTTT. Encoded protein: CASSEQGSGELFF.

This clonotype was seen at least ten times. The V call is TRBV2, the J call TRBJ2-1; D is ambiguous. With 6 bases removed from V and 5 bases from J, the gap between germline ends came to 20 bases. The CDR3 is 16 residues long. Germline-derived CDR1 and CDR2 are SNHLY and FYNNEI. The CDR3 nucleotides read TGTGCCAGCAGCCCGGGCTTCTTCCGGACGGACAATGAGCAGTTCTTC. This codes for CASSPGFFRTDNEQFF.

The rearrangement uses TRBV18 and TRBJ1-5; no firm D call. The CDR3 spans 17 residues. V lost 2 bases, J lost 1 base, and 15 bases lay in between. Germline V gives CDR1 KGHSH, CDR2 LQKENI. This chain's CDR3 is CASSPYRSVSSNQPQHF. The CDR3 DNA reads TGTGCCAGCTCACCATACCGCTCGGTGTCCAGCAATCAGCCCCAGCATTTT.

This clonotype was detected a few times. The rearrangement links TRBV4-2 to TRBJ2-5; D is possibly TRBD2 (5 bases). The CDR3 length is 14 residues. V lost 3 bases to trimming and J lost 2 bases, with 10 bases between them. CDR1 is LGHNA and CDR2 is YNFKEQ in the germline V gene. CDR3 nucleotides: TGTGCCAGCAGCCAGCGGTCGGGGCAAGAGACCCAGTACTTC. It is translated as CASSQRSGQETQYF.

This clonotype was found a few times. The chain has TRBV2 and TRBJ1-4, with TRBD1 matching over 7 bases. This CDR3 region has 16 residues. V was pared by 5 bases and J by 7 bases, with 13 bases of the junction left unmatched. The germline V gene encodes CDR1 SNHLY and CDR2 FYNNEI. This CDR3 is CASSPGRTGFGEKLFF. CDR3 sequence (DNA): TGTGCCAGCAGTCCCGGACGGACAGGTTTTGGTGAAAAACTGTTTTTT.

This clonotype was recorded at least ten times. CDR3 coding DNA: TGCAGCGTTGGGGGAGGCTCGAGGGTGGAATACAATGAGCAGTTCTTC. It specifies CSVGGGSRVEYNEQFF. The chain carries TRBV29-1 and TRBJ2-1, with D tentatively TRBD2 (6 bases). The CDR3 runs to 16 residues. The germline CDR1 and CDR2 sequences are SQVTM and ANQGSEA. Trimming cost V 4 bases and J 4 bases, with 20 bases left between them.

This clonotype occurred a few times. The chain couples TRBV3-1 to TRBJ2-1; D remains unclear. CDR1 is LGHDT, CDR2 YNNKEL, per germline (reference sequence). CDR3 size: 13 residues. Trimming removed 0 bases at V and 7 bases at J, with 7 bases between. CDR3 amino acids: CASSQEVRNEQFF. CDR3 bases: TGTGCCAGCAGCCAAGAAGTAAGAAATGAGCAGTTCTTC.

A few counts support this clonotype. The rearrangement links TRBV20-1 to TRBJ2-2; tentative D call: TRBD1 (6 bases). V was clipped by 0 bases and J by 7 bases, with 15 bases between them. The CDR3 loop spans 15 amino acids. The germline V gene encodes CDR1 DFQATT and CDR2 SNEGSKA (reference sequence). CDR3 DNA: TGCAGTGCTAGAGAGGCATCAGGGGTGGGCGGGGAGCTGTTTTTT. Amino acid sequence: CSAREASGVGGELFF.